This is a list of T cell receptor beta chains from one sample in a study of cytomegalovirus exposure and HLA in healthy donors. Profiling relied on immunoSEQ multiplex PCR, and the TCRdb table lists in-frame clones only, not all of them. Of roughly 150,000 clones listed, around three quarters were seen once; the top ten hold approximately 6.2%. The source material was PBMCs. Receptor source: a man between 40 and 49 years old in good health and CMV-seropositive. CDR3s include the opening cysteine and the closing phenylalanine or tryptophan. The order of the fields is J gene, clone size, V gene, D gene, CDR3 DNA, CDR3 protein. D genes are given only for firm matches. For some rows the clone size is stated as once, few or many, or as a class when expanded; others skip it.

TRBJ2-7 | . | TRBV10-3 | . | TGTGCCATCAGTGAGTCGGGCAGTCATTACGAGCAGTACTTC | CAISESGSHYEQYF
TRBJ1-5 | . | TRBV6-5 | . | TGTGCCAGCAGCCGCTGGACAGGCAATCAGCCCCAGCATTTT | CASSRWTGNQPQHF
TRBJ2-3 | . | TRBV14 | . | TGTGCCAGCAGCCAAGGAGTTGCAGATACGCAGTATTTT | CASSQGVADTQYF
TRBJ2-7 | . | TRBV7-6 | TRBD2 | TGTGCCAGCAGCTCCCGGGGGGGTCCCTACGAGCAGTACTTC | CASSSRGGPYEQYF
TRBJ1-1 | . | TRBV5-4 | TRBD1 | TGTGCCAGCAGCCCTGGGGTGGACAGGGGGACGGGAACTGAAGCTTTCTTT | CASSPGVDRGTGTEAFF
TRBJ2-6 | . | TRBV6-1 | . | TGTGCCAGCACACAGGGCACTGGGGCCAACGTCCTGACTTTC | CASTQGTGANVLTF
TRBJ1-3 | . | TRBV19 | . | TGTGCCAGTAGTACTCAGGGTTGGCGGCTTGGAAACACCATATATTTT | CASSTQGWRLGNTIYF
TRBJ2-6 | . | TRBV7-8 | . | TGTGCCAGCAGCTTACTGTTCTCTGGGGCCAACGTCCTGACTTTC | CASSLLFSGANVLTF
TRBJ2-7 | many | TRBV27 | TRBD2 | TGTGCCAGCAGTTTATCCCTAGCGGGAGGGCCGAGGGAGCAGTACTTC | CASSLSLAGGPREQYF
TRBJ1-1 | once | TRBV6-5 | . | TGTGCCAGCAGTTACTCGGCGGGTGAGAGGATTGAAGCTTTCTTT | CASSYSAGERIEAFF
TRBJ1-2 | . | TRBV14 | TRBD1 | TGTGCCAGCAGCCAAGCCCCCATCTGGACAGGGGAGGATGGCTACACCTTC | CASSQAPIWTGEDGYTF
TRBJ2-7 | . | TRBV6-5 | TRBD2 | TGTGCCAGCACCTTCGGGACTAGCGCAACCTACGAGCAGTACTTC | CASTFGTSATYEQYF
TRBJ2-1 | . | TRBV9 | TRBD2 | TGTGCCAGCAGCTCTAGGACTAGCGGGACAAATGAGCAGTTCTTC | CASSSRTSGTNEQFF
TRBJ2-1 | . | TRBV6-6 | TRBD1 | TGTGCCAGCACAGGGGGAAGTGAGCAGTTCTTC | CASTGGSEQFF
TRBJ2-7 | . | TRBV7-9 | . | TGTTCCAGCAGCCCCACCCGGGAGCACGAGCAGTACTTC | CSSSPTREHEQYF
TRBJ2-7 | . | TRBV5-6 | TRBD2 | TGTGCCAGCAGCTTGACGGGACTAGGAACCTACGAGCAGTACTTC | CASSLTGLGTYEQYF
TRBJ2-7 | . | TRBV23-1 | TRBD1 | TGCGCCAGCAGTCAATTGAGGGGACAGGCCTCCTACGAGCAGTACTTC | CASSQLRGQASYEQYF
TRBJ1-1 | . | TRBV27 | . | TGTGCCAGCAGTCCGCAGGGGCGCACTGAAGCTTTCTTT | CASSPQGRTEAFF
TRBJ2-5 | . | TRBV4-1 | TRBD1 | TGCGCCAGCAGCCAAGAGGCCAGGGGGCTCCCAGAGGCCCAGTACTTC | CASSQEARGLPEAQYF
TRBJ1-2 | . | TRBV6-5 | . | TGTGCCAGCAGTTACGAAGGACACCTATACACCTTC | CASSYEGHLYTF
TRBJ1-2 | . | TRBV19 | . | TGTGCCAGTAGTATATCAGGACAGATACTTGCCGCTGGCTACACCTTC | CASSISGQILAAGYTF
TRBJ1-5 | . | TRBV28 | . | TGTGCCAGCAGCCCGGGGGGGGAGGTAGGTCAGCCCCAGCATTTT | CASSPGGEVGQPQHF
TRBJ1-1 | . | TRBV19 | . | TGTGCCAGTTCGTGGGGGGGCACTGAAGCTTTCTTT | CASSWGGTEAFF
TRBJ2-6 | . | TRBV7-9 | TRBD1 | TGTGCCAGCAGTCAACCAGGGGGCACTGGGGCCAACGTCCTGACTTTC | CASSQPGGTGANVLTF
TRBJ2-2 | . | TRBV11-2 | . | TGTGCCAGCACCGCAGGCGGGGGCCGTCAAAGGGCCGGGGAGCTGTTTTTT | CASTAGGGRQRAGELFF
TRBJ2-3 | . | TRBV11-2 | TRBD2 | TGTGCCAGCAGCTTATTTAGCGGGAGCACAGATACGCAGTATTTT | CASSLFSGSTDTQYF
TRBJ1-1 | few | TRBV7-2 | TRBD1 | TGTGCCAGCAGCCCCTACTGGGGACAGGGGCGGACTGAAGCTTTCTTT | CASSPYWGQGRTEAFF
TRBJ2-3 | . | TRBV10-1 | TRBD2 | TGCGCCAGCAGAAGGACTAGCGTTAACACAGATACGCAGTATTTT | CASRRTSVNTDTQYF
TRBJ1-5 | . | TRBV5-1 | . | TGCGCCAGCAGCTTGGGGGGGGGAATGGGCAATCAGCCCCAGCATTTT | CASSLGGGMGNQPQHF
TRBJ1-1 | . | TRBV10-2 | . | TGCGCCAGCAGTGCCATCAGGGTCGGGGGCACTGAAGCTTTCTTT | CASSAIRVGGTEAFF
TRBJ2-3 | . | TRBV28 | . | TGTGCCAGCAGTTTCGCCGTCTTTACAGGGTCAGATACGCAGTATTTT | CASSFAVFTGSDTQYF